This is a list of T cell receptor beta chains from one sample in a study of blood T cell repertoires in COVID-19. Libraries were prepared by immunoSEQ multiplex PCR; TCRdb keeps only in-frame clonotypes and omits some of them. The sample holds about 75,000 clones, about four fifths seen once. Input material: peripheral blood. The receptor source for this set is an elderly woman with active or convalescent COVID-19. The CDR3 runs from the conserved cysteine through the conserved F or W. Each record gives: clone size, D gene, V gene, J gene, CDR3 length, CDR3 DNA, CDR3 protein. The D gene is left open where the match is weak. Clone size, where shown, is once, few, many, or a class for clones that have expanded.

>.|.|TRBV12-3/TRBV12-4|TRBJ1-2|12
TGTGCCAGCAGTATGGCGGGGAATGGCTACACCTTC
CASSMAGNGYTF
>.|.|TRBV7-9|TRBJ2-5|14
TGTGCCAGCAGCTTATCCCTGTCCTATAAGACCCAGTACTTC
CASSLSLSYKTQYF
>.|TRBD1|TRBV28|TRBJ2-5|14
TGTGCCAGCAGCCCCCGGGACAGCCAAGAGACCCAGTACTTC
CASSPRDSQETQYF
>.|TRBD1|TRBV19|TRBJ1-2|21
TGTGCCAGTAGTACGACATGGACAGGATACGACCTTCCCACGAAAAACTATGGCTACACCTTC
CASSTTWTGYDLPTKNYGYTF
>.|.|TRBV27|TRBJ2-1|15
TGTGCCAGCAGTCCGGGACTGTTTCTAGGTAATGAGCAGTTCTTC
CASSPGLFLGNEQFF
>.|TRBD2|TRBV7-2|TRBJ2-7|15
TGTGCCAGCAGCCTACAATCTAGCGGGGGCCTCGAGCAGTACTTC
CASSLQSSGGLEQYF
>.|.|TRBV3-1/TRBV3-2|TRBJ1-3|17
TGTGCCAGCAGCCCGGTTGGACTGACCGGGTTTGGAAACACCATATATTTT
CASSPVGLTGFGNTIYF
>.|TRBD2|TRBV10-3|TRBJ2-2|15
TGTGCCATCAGTGAAGCGGGATGGGGCACCGGGGAGCTGTTTTTT
CAISEAGWGTGELFF
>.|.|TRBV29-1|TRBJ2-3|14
TGCAGCGTCACAGGGGGGGGGCCCGCAGATACGCAGTATTTT
CSVTGGGPADTQYF
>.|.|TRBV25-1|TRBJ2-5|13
TGTGCCAGCAGTGAATTAGCCTTGGAGACCCAGTACTTC
CASSELALETQYF
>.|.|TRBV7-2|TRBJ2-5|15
TGTGCCAGCAGCTTAGTTTGGGGCTGGGTTGAGACCCAGTACTTC
CASSLVWGWVETQYF
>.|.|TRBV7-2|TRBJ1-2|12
TGTGCCAGCAGCCCCAACGGCTATGGCTACACCTTC
CASSPNGYGYTF
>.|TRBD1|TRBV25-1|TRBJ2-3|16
TGTGCCAGCAGTGAAGGTCAGGGGGCTTACACAGATACGCAGTATTTT
CASSEGQGAYTDTQYF
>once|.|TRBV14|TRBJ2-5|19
TGTGCCAGCAGCCAAGATCGGTATCCTTTTGGTACGATCCAAGAGACCCAGTACTTC
CASSQDRYPFGTIQETQYF
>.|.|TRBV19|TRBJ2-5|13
TGTGCCAGTAGTATAGCTAGAGCAGAGACCCAGTACTTC
CASSIARAETQYF
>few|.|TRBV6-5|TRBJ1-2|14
TGTGCCAGCACTCGGACACCCGAGATGAGTGGCTACACCTTC
CASTRTPEMSGYTF
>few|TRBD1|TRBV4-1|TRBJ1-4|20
TGCGCCAGCAGCCCCATTCACCTCTGGGACAGCTTTGCAACTAATGAAAAACTGTTTTTT
CASSPIHLWDSFATNEKLFF
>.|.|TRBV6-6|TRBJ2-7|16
TGTGCCAGCAGTTACTCGAACTGGTACTCAGGCTACGAGCAGTACTTC
CASSYSNWYSGYEQYF
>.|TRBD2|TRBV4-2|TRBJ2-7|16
TGTGCCAGCAGCCAGCCCGGGACTAGCGGATCCTACGAGCAGTACTTC
CASSQPGTSGSYEQYF
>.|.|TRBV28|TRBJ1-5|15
TGTGCCAGCAGTTTATATTATTTTAGCAATCAGCCCCAGCATTTT
CASSLYYFSNQPQHF
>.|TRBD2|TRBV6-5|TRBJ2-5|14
TGTGCCAGCAGTTACCTCCGCAACGGGGGGGCCCAGTACTTC
CASSYLRNGGAQYF
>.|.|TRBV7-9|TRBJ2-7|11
TGTGCCAGCAGCCCCGTTTACGAGCAGTACTTC
CASSPVYEQYF
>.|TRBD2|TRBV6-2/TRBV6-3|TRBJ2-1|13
TGTGCCAGCAGCCTAGCGGCCTACAATGAGCAGTTCTTC
CASSLAAYNEQFF
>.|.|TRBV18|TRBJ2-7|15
TGTGCCAGCTCCCAAAAACCGACAAAGACCTACGAGCAGTACTTC
CASSQKPTKTYEQYF
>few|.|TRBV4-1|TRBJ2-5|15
TGCGCCAGCAGCCCCGGGGGAAGGATAGGGGAGACCCAGTACTTC
CASSPGGRIGETQYF
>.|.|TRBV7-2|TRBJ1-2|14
TGTGCCAGCAGCTTACAGCACGTACAGGGAAGCTACACCTTC
CASSLQHVQGSYTF
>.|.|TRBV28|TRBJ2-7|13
TGTGCCAGCAGTTTAACGGGGAGGTACGAGCAGTACTTC
CASSLTGRYEQYF
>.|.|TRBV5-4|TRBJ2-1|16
TGTGCCAGCAGCTTAGGCCCTCCAGTTAAGCAGGGTGAGCAGTTCTTC
CASSLGPPVKQGEQFF
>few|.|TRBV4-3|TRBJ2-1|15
TGCGCCAGCAGCCCAAGGGGAGAGGGGGGGAATGAGCAGTTCTTC
CASSPRGEGGNEQFF
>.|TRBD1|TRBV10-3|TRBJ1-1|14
TGTGCCATCAGTGGAACAGGGGTCGGAACTGAAGCTTTCTTT
CAISGTGVGTEAFF
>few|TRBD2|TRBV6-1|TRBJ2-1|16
TGTGCCAGCAGTGAAGTCCTAGCGGGGGCCTACAATGAGCAGTTCTTC
CASSEVLAGAYNEQFF
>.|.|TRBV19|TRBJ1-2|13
TGTGCCAGTAGACCCGGAACAGGGCGGGGCTACACCTTC
CASRPGTGRGYTF
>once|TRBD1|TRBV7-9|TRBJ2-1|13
TGTGCCAGCAGCCTGACAGGGTTCGCGGACTCGTTCTTC
CASSLTGFADSFF
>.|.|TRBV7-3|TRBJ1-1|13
TGTGCCAGCAGCCTGCAGGGGAACACTGAAGCTTTCTTT
CASSLQGNTEAFF
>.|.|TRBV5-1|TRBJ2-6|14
TGCGCCAGCAGCTTGGGAGGTGGGGCCAACGTCCTGACTTTC
CASSLGGGANVLTF
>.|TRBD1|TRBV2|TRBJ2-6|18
TGTGCCAGCAGTGGGGACAGGGGGCGGTCGATTGGGGCCAACGTCCTGACTTTC
CASSGDRGRSIGANVLTF
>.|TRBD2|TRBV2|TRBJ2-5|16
TGTGCCAGCAGTGCCGGACTAGCGGGAGGGCCGGAGACCCAGTACTTC
CASSAGLAGGPETQYF
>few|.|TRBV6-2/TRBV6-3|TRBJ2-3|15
TGTGCCAGCAGCCTGATGGAGGGGGCATCAGATACGCAGTATTTT
CASSLMEGASDTQYF
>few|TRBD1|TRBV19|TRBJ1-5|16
TGTGCCAGTAGTATAGGGACAGGGACCAGCAATCAGCCCCAGCATTTT
CASSIGTGTSNQPQHF